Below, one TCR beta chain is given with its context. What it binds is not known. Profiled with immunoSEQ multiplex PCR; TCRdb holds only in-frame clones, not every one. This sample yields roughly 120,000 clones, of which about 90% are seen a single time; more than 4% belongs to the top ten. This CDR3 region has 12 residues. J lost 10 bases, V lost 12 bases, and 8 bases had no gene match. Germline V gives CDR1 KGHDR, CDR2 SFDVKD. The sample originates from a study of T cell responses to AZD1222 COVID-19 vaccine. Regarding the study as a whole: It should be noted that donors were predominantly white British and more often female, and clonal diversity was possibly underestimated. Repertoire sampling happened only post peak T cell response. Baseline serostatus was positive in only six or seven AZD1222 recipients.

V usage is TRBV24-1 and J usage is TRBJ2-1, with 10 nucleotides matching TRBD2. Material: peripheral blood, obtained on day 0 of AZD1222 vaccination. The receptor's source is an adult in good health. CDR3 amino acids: CASQREGREQFF. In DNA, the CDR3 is TGTGCCTCCCAGCGGGAGGGCCGCGAGCAGTTCTTC.